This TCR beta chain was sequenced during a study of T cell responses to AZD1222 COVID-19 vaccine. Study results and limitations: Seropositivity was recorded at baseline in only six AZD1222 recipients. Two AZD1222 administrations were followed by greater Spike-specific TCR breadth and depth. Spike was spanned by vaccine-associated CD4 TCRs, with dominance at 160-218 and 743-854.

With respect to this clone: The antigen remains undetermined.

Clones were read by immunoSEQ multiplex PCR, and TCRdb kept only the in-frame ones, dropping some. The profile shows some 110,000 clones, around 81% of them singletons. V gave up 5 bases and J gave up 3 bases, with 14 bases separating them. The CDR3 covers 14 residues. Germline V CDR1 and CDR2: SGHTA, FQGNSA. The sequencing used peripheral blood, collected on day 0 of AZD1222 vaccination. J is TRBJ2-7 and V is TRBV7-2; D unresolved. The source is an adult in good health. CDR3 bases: TGTGCCAGCAGCCCCCAGCCCGGTTTCTACGAGCAGTACTTC. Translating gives CASSPQPGFYEQYF.